The T cell receptor beta chain described here comes from a study of blood T cell repertoires in COVID-19. Study at large: COVID-19 samples collected from the United States, Italy and Spain covered acute and convalescent phases. The cDNA or gDNA used as material had been derived from T cells, B-cell-depleted T cells, or PBMCs.

Authors' data handling: Amplifying reference gene primers gave estimates of nucleated cell counts. TCRdb keeps only in-frame clones here, not all; method: immunoSEQ multiplex PCR. The V and J calls and clone size were taken over from that table, and D and trimming were inferred from the DNA. The sample lists about half a million clones, 80% to 90% seen once, with 3.2% in the top ten. The germline gives CDR1 LGHDT, CDR2 YNNKEL (reference sequence). V gave up 8 bases and J gave up 4 bases; unmatched junction bases: 13. The CDR3 contains 17 residues. V is TRBV3-1 (or the pseudogene TRBV3-2) and J is TRBJ2-7, with 14 bases that match TRBD2. This sequence originates from a human donor in a cohort sampled during active COVID-19. The specimen was peripheral blood. CDR3 sequence (DNA): TGTGCCAGCGGCTCCCTGCCGGGACTAGCGGGAGTTTACGAGCAGTACTTC. Translation: CASGSLPGLAGVYEQYF.